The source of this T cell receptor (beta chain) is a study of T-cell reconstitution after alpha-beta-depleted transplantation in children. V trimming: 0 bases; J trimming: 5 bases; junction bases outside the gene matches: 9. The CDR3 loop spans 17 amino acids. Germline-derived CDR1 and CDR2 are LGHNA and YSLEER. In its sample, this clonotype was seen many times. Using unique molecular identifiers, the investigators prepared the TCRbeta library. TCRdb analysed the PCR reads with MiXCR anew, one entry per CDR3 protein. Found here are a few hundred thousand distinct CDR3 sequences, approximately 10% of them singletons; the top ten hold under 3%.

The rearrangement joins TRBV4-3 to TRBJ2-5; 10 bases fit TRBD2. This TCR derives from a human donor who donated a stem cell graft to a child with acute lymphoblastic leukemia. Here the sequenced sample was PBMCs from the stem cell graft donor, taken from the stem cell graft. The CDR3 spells CASSQDRSGTSVETQYF. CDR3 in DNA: TGCGCCAGCAGCCAAGATCGAAGTGGGACTAGCGTGGAGACCCAGTACTTC.